One and the same sample provided the 9 T cell receptor beta chains below, sequenced in a study of blood T cell repertoires in COVID-19 (TCRdb year 2020). Receptors were amplified or captured by the immunoSEQ multiplex PCR assay. In TCRdb, the immuneACCESS table is reduced to in-frame sequences with V and J assigned. These tables do not hold every clone; where another copy was compared, an unresolved V gene accounts for under half, and the others remain unexplained. A total of 210,000 or so clones appear in this sample, 65% to 85% of them only once. The ten top clones hold over 1% of the sample. Sequencing was done on a sample of peripheral blood. Every receptor here comes from a woman in her 30s with COVID-19, enrolled during active disease.

The V call is TRBV5-4, the J call TRBJ2-1; D unresolved. The CDR3 runs 16 residues. The V and J ends lost 2 bases and 5 bases respectively, with 17 bases between them. CDR1 is SGHNT and CDR2 is YYREEE in the germline V gene (reference sequence). The CDR3 DNA sequence: TGTGCCAGCAGCTTTAATCCGCCCGTCCCTAACAATGAGCAGTTCTTC. Its translation: CASSFNPPVPNNEQFF.

The chain carries TRBV24-1 and TRBJ2-3; TRBD2 is a possible D gene (5 bases). The germline CDR1 and CDR2 sequences are KGHDR and SFDVKD. CDR3 length: 16 amino acids. V lost 2 bases and J lost 5, with 16 bases in between. The CDR3 DNA follows: TGTGCCACCAGTGATTCGAAAGCGGCCCCTAAAGATACGCAGTATTTT. Translation gives CATSDSKAAPKDTQYF.

This chain joins TRBV3-1 (or the pseudogene TRBV3-2) and TRBJ1-3; TRBD1 might be the D (6 bases). Trimming shortened V by 5 bases and J by 0 bases, and 11 bases separated the two germline ends. CDR1 is LGHDT, CDR2 YNNKEL, per germline (reference sequence). The CDR3 length is 15 residues. The CDR3: CASSAGTRSGNTIYF. Here the CDR3 DNA reads TGTGCCAGCAGCGCCGGGACACGCTCTGGAAACACCATATATTTT.

The chain joins TRBV2 to TRBJ2-3; TRBD1 agrees at 10 bases. V trimming: 10 bases; J trimming: 2 bases; junction bases outside the gene matches: 6. Germline loops: CDR1 SNHLY, CDR2 FYNNEI. CDR3 length: 14 amino acids. The CDR3 here is CAKETGGFTDTQYF. CDR3 in DNA: TGTGCCAAGGAGACAGGGGGCTTCACAGATACGCAGTATTTT.

J is TRBJ1-1 and V is TRBV4-3; D remains unclear. The CDR3 extends over 16 amino acids. Per the germline V gene, CDR1 is LGHNA and CDR2 is YSLEER. V was pared by 0 bases and J by 5 bases, with 16 bases between. This CDR3 reads CASSQDGAFRGTEAFF. CDR3 sequence (DNA): TGCGCCAGCAGCCAAGATGGCGCTTTCCGGGGTACTGAAGCTTTCTTT.

The chain has TRBV6-6 and TRBJ1-4; 7 nucleotides match TRBD1. The CDR3 is 15 amino acids. V lost 6 bases and J lost 4; bases outside the gene matches: 8. Germline loops: CDR1 MNHNY, CDR2 SVGAGI (reference sequence). CDR3 in amino acids: CASRETGQFNEKLFF. DNA for the CDR3: TGTGCCAGCAGGGAGACGGGACAGTTTAATGAAAAACTGTTTTTT.

This clone appeared once. The chain carries TRBV23-1 and TRBJ2-7; D call uncertain. TRBV23-1 qualifies as an ORF whose function is uncertain. The V end lost 2 bases, the J end lost 3 bases, and 14 bases lay between the germline ends. This CDR3 comprises 15 residues. The CDR3 DNA reads TGCGCCAGCAGTCAAGGGTTATATCCGGGCTACGAGCAGTACTTC. Encoded protein: CASSQGLYPGYEQYF.

The gene calls are TRBV3-1 (or the pseudogene TRBV3-2) and TRBJ1-1, with unresolved D. This CDR3 contains 14 residues. Deletions cut 4 bases from V and 4 bases from J, with 13 bases between. Germline-derived CDR1 and CDR2 are LGHDT and YNNKEL (reference sequence). The CDR3: CASSLSTSGTEAFF. DNA for the CDR3: TGTGCCAGCAGCCTCTCCACGAGTGGCACTGAAGCTTTCTTT.

This chain links TRBV4-1 with TRBJ2-5; 7 bases map to TRBD1. The J segment lost 1 base and the V segment lost 3 bases, leaving 2 bases of the junction unmatched. Germline V gene sequence: CDR1 MGHRA, CDR2 YSYEKL. CDR3 size: 14 residues. In DNA, the CDR3 is TGCGCCAGCAGCCAGACAGGGCTCCAAGAGACCCAGTACTTC. Translated, it gives CASSQTGLQETQYF.